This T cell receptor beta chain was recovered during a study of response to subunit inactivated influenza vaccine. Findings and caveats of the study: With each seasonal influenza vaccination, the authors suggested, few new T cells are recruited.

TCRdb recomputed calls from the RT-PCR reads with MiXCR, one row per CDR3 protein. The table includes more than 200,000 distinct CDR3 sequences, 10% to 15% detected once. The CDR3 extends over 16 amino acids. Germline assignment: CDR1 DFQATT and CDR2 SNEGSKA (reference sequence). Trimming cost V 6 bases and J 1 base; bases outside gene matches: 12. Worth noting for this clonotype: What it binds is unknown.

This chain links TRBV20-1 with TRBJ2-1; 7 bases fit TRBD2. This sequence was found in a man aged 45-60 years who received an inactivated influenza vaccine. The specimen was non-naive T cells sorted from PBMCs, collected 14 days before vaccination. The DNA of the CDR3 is TGCAGTGCCGAGACGCCCCTAGCGGAATCCTACAATGAGCAGTTCTTC. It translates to CSAETPLAESYNEQFF.